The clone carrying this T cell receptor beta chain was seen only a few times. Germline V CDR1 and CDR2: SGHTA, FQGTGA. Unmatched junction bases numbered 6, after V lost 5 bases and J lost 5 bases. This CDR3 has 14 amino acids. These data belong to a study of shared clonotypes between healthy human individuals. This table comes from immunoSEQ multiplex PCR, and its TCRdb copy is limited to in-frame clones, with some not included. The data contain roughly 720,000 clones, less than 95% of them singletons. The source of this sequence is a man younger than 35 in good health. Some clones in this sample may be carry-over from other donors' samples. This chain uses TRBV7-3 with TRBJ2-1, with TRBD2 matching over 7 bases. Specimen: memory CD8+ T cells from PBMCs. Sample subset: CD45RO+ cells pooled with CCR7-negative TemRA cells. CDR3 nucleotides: TGTGCCAGCAGCCCTGTGGCGGGAGACAATGAGCAGTTCTTC. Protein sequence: CASSPVAGDNEQFF.